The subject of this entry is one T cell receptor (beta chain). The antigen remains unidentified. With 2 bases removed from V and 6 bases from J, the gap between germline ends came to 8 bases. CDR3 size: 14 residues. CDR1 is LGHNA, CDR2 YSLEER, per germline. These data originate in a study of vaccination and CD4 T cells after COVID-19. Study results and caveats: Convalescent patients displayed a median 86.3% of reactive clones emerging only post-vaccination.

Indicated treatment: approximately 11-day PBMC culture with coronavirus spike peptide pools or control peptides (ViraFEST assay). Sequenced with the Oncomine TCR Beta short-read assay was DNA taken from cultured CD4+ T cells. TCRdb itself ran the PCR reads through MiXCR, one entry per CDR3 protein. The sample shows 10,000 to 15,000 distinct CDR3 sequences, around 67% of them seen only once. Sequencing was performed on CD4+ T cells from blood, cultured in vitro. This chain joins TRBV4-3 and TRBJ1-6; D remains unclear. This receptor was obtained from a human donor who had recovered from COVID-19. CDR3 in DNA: TGCGCCAGCAGCCAAACAACGAGTAATTCACCCCTCCACTTT. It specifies CASSQTTSNSPLHF.